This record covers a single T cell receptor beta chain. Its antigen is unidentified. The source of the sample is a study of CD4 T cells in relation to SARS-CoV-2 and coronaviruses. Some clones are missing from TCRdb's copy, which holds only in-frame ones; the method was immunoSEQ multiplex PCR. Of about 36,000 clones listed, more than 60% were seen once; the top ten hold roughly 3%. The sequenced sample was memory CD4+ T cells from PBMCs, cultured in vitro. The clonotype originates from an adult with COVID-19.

This chain's CDR3 is CASSASQGKTTNEKLFF. CDR3 DNA sequence: TGTGCCAGCAGTGCGTCTCAGGGGAAAACAACTAATGAAAAACTGTTTTTT. This chain links TRBV25-1 with TRBJ1-4; possibly TRBD1 for D (6 bases). Looked up from germline, CDR1 is MGHDK and CDR2 is SYGVNS. CDR3 length equals 17 residues. V lost 4 bases and J 0 bases, leaving 15 bases between the germline ends.